This T cell receptor (beta chain) was recorded in a study of regulatory dendritic cells for organ transplantation. Study results and caveats: Of resting T cell subsets, memory CD8+ had the most alloreactive clonotypes. Memory CD8+ clonal expansion seemed more limited with regulatory than mature dendritic cells. Alloreactive memory CD8+ T cell pools varied considerably between individuals.

As concerns this clone: The antigen is not known.

Using immunoSEQ multiplex PCR, the repertoire was profiled, and TCRdb retains in-frame clones only, with some absent. The profile shows 12,000 or so clones, over 85% of them singletons. Sorted T cells were CFSE-labeled and cultured five to six days with allogeneic regulatory or mature dendritic cells at 1:10. Naive CD45RA+ and memory CD45RO+ CD4+ or CD8+ T cells were FACS-sorted. What was sequenced was naive CD8+ T cells from blood cultured with dendritic cells. As to subset: CD45RA+ naive T cells. This sequence was found in a human donor in good health.

CDR3 coding DNA: TGTGCCACCAGCAGAACAGGGGACCCTGAAGCTTTCTTT. Its protein product is CATSRTGDPEAFF. This chain links TRBV15 with TRBJ1-1, with 7 bases matching TRBD1. V was pared by 2 bases and J by 6 bases, with 3 bases of the junction left unmatched. There are 13 residues in the CDR3. The germline gives CDR1 LNHNV, CDR2 YYDKDF (reference sequence).